The entry that follows covers one T cell receptor beta chain sequence. Its specificity is unknown. The assay was immunoSEQ multiplex PCR, and TCRdb's table has in-frame clones only and misses some. The table has approximately 40,000 clones, 70% to 90% seen once; the top ten hold over 1%. These data are taken from a study of T cells in narcolepsy. General observations from the study: Autoreactive HCRT-specific and TRIB2-specific clonotypes were marked in same-patient CSF-versus-blood CD4+ comparisons.

Sequencing was carried out using CD45RA- memory CD4+ T cells from PBMCs. The clonotype originates from a human donor with narcolepsy.

The CDR3 loop reads CASSSDRGRFGELFF. The CDR3 region has the DNA TGTGCCAGCAGTTCGGACAGGGGGCGGTTCGGGGAGCTGTTTTTT. The J gene is TRBJ2-2, the V gene TRBV2; TRBD1 aligns across 11 bases. The length of the CDR3 is 15 residues. CDR1 is SNHLY, CDR2 FYNNEI, per germline. The junction had 6 bases not matched to a gene; V was cut back by 5 bases and J by 7 bases.